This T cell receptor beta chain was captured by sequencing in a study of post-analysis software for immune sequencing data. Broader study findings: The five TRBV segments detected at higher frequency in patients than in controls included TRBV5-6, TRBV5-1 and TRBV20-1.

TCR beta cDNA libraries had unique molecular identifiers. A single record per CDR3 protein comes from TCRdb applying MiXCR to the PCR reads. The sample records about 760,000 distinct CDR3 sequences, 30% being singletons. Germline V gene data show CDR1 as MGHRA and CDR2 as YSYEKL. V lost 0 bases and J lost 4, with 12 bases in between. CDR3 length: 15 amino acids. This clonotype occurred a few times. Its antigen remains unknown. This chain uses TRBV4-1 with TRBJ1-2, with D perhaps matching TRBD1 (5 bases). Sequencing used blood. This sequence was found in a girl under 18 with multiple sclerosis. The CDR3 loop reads CASSQDDSLAYGYTF. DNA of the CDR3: TGCGCCAGCAGCCAAGATGACAGCCTGGCCTATGGCTACACCTTC.